Presented here are 12 T cell receptor delta chains from one specimen sequenced in a study of γδ T cells in repeated Plasmodium falciparum infection. TCRdb fed the multiplex PCR reads to CATT. The sample includes tens of thousands of delta-chain clones, roughly 1.4% of them seen just once. Bulk repertoires came from Vgamma9/Vdelta2+ or Vdelta2-negative gammadelta T cells flow-sorted from PBMC. Sequenced sample: gamma-delta T cells from blood. The receptors come from a pool of human donors (malaria-infected and uninfected, not separated).

This clone was observed a handful of times. The protein recorded in TCRdb matches a much larger clone and deviates from this DNA's translation at residue 11, suggesting a read error; the protein here is obtained by translating the DNA. This chain links TRDV1 with TRDJ1; 7 bases map to TRDD2. The CDR3 contains 16 residues. CDR1 and CDR2 (germline): TSWWSYY, QGS. With V trimmed by 3 bases and J by 8 bases, 15 bases remained unmatched. The CDR3 loop is CALGDPWPSWVTKLIF. CDR3 DNA: TGTGCTCTTGGGGATCCGTGGCCTTCCTGGGTGACCAAACTCATCTTT.

This clone has at least ten counts. TCRdb shows a much larger clone's protein in place of this DNA's translation, and the two differ at residue 4, likely through a read error; the protein shown is translated from the DNA. CDR3 in DNA: TGTGCCTGTGGCACCGTGGGGGATACTGAGACCGATAAACTCATCTTT. Translated: CACGTVGDTETDKLIF. The V gene is TRDV2, the J gene TRDJ1; TRDD3 matches at 10 bases. This CDR3 has 16 residues. From germline, CDR1 is GEAIGNYY and CDR2 EKD.

This clone was seen repeatedly, ten times or more. The protein recorded in TCRdb matches a much larger clone and deviates from this DNA's translation at residue 16, suggesting a read error; the protein here is obtained by translating the DNA. V is TRDV1 and J is TRDJ1; 7 positions agree with TRDD3. Germline V gene sequence: CDR1 TSWWSYY, CDR2 QGS. This CDR3 has 17 amino acids. In nucleotides, the CDR3 is TGTGCTCTTGGGGAACCGCCCTACGGGGGGATCCCAGATAAACTCACCTTT. Translating it yields CALGEPPYGGIPDKLTF.

This clone was seen ten or more times. The rearrangement uses TRDV1 and TRDJ1; no clear D. The CDR3 covers 16 residues. V lost 0 bases, J lost 1 base, and 12 bases lay in between. CDR1 and CDR2 from the germline V gene are TSWWSYY and QGS. CDR3 in DNA: TGTGCTCTTGGGGAACTACTGATCGCCCCCACCGATAAACTCATCTTT. Protein sequence: CALGELLIAPTDKLIF.

This clone turned up a few times. The chain employs TRDV1 and TRDJ1, with 12 bases fitting TRDD3. Germline matching of the DNA provided the J gene here, since TCRdb leaves it blank. Germline CDR1 is TSWWSYY and CDR2 is QGS. V trimming: 2 bases; J trimming: 4 bases; junction bases outside the gene matches: 8. The CDR3 is 17 residues long. The CDR3: CALGEETGGYLGDKLIF. CDR3 sequence (DNA): TGTGCTCTTGGGGAAGAAACTGGGGGATACTTGGGCGATAAACTCATCTTT.

Details on this clone: The protein recorded in TCRdb matches a much larger clone and deviates from this DNA's translation at residue 10, suggesting a read error; the protein here is obtained by translating the DNA. The chain has TRDV1 and TRDJ1; 9 bases match TRDD3. TCRdb offers no J gene call, so here the DNA was matched to germline to obtain one. Germline-derived CDR1 and CDR2 are TSWWSYY and QGS. Trimming at V came to 2 bases and at J to 0 bases, leaving 19 bases not matched to a gene. The length of the CDR3 is 21 residues. The chain's CDR3 is CALGEISSSCWGIKYTDKLIF. CDR3 sequence (DNA): TGTGCTCTTGGGGAAATCTCTTCTTCCTGCTGGGGGATCAAATACACCGATAAACTCATCTTT.

This clone occurred a few times. TCRdb's entry gives the protein of a much larger clone, which mismatches this DNA's translation at residue 10, likely from a read error; the protein reported here is translated from the DNA. The rearrangement joins TRDV1 to TRDJ1, with D uncertain. Because TCRdb records no J gene, it was assigned here through a match of the DNA to germline. The CDR3 runs 22 residues. The germline V gene encodes CDR1 TSWWSYY and CDR2 QGS. V was clipped by 1 base and J by 1 base, with 31 bases between them. CDR3 in amino acids: CALGEPGPFYRTVAGCTDKLIF. CDR3 DNA: TGTGCTCTTGGGGAACCCGGTCCCTTTTACCGTACGGTGGCCGGGTGCACCGATAAACTCATCTTT.

This clone showed up just a few times. This likely came from a read error, as a far larger clone is one base away. Different DNA sequences within this sample yield the same CDR3. J gene calling gave no result, while the V gene is TRDV1; the D segment call TRDD3 is taken from the table without a DNA check. Germline V gives CDR1 TSWWSYY, CDR2 QGS. The length of the CDR3 is 24 residues. The CDR3 DNA reads TGTGCTCTTGGGGAACTCAATCTTTCCTACTTACTCCATTACCCCCCCTCGTACACCGATAAGCTCATCTTT. It translates to CALGELNLSYLLHYPPSYTDKLIF.

This clone was found a few times. The TCRdb protein, from a much larger clone, departs from this DNA's translation at residue 20, likely by read error; the protein shown derives from the DNA. This sequence joins TRDV2 and TRDJ1; D not certain. Germline matching of the DNA provided the J gene here, since TCRdb leaves it blank. Looked up from germline, CDR1 is GEAIGNYY and CDR2 is EKD. The CDR3 is 23 amino acids. As DNA, the CDR3 is TGTGCCTGTGACACCGGTAAGCCGGTTGGACCTCCGACAGCACCACACAACACCGATAGACTCATCTTT. It specifies CACDTGKPVGPPTAPHNTDRLIF.

This clone turned up a few times. TCRdb's protein, taken from a much larger clone, differs from this DNA's translation at residue 3, likely owing to a read error; the protein displayed comes from the DNA. The chain combines TRDV1 with TRDJ1, with 7 nucleotides matching TRDD2. Matching the DNA to germline supplied the J gene, which TCRdb does not give. The CDR3 has 15 amino acids. CDR1 and CDR2 from the germline V gene are TSWWSYY and QGS. After removal of 10 bases from V and 9 bases from J, the junction contained 20 bases not matched to a gene. In DNA, the CDR3 is TGTGCTCCCCGCTTAGGTTCCTACAATGGTGGGGAACTCATCTTT. This codes for CAPRLGSYNGGELIF.

With regard to this clone: This DNA translates differently at residue 9 from the TCRdb protein, which is that of a much larger clone; a read error is likely, and the protein shown is the DNA's own translation. The chain joins TRDV2 to TRDJ1; 9 positions match TRDD3. The J gene is absent in TCRdb and was assigned here via DNA matching to germline. The CDR3 is 19 amino acids. The germline CDR1 and CDR2 sequences are GEAIGNYY and EKD. V trimming: 1 base; J trimming: 4 bases; junction bases outside the gene matches: 18. The CDR3 here is CACDTLRVRGDTSGDKLIF. CDR3 DNA: TGTGCCTGTGACACACTCCGAGTACGGGGGGATACTTCTGGCGATAAACTCATCTTT.

In this sample, this clone turned up a few times. The protein TCRdb gives is from a much larger clone and does not agree with this DNA's translation at residue 5, likely a read error; the protein shown here comes from the DNA. The chain employs TRDV1 and TRDJ1; 10 nucleotides align to TRDD3. The J gene was not available in TCRdb and was assigned here by matching the DNA to germline segments. CDR3 size: 21 residues. Germline-derived CDR1 and CDR2 are TSWWSYY and QGS. With V trimmed by 4 bases and J by 4 bases, 24 bases remained unmatched. The CDR3 sequence is CALGGLGPTELLGDWCDKLIF. CDR3 DNA sequence: TGTGCTCTTGGGGGACTCGGTCCTACAGAGCTACTGGGGGATTGGTGCGATAAACTCATCTTT.